These T cell receptor beta chains were read from a single sample in a study of blood T cell repertoires in COVID-19. Sequencing was performed with immunoSEQ multiplex PCR; in TCRdb, only in-frame clones are kept and a portion is missing. Of 150,000 to 200,000 clones detected, 75% to 95% appear once; the ten largest clones hold roughly 0.56%. Sequenced material: peripheral blood. These receptor sequences come from a man between 45 and 60 years old with acute or convalescent COVID-19. CDR3s leave out the opening cysteine and the closing phenylalanine or tryptophan.

TRBJ2-7 | TRBV27 | ASSTPRLAGREQY
TRBJ2-5 | TRBV5-4 | ATSPRGGSETQY
TRBJ2-3 | TRBV19 | ASSTVTGADTQY
TRBJ1-1 | TRBV28 | ASRPSGGLKGAF
TRBJ1-3 | TRBV19 | AVSRPQGSSGNTIY
TRBJ1-5 | TRBV2 | ASMGGTDRGDQPQH
TRBJ2-7 | TRBV11-2 | ASSLGASAIYEQY
TRBJ1-2 | TRBV3-1/TRBV3-2 | ASSRTGNLQSGYT
TRBJ1-5 | TRBV5-8 | ASSSGTHYSNQPQH
TRBJ1-5 | TRBV6-5 | AISTVIGQPQH
TRBJ2-7 | TRBV15 | ATSREGTAPGEQY
TRBJ1-2 | TRBV24-1 | ATSDSGPSYGYT
TRBJ2-5 | TRBV5-1 | ASSSGLAGGVGTQY
TRBJ2-7 | TRBV7-6 | ASSLAPGQGTYEQY
TRBJ1-5 | TRBV18 | ASSHGDSPNQPQH
TRBJ2-1 | TRBV30 | ACCRDRGL
TRBJ1-1 | TRBV5-5 | ASSRGPEAF
TRBJ2-1 | TRBV5-4 | ASSLRGAAGNEQF
TRBJ1-4 | TRBV27 | ASSLRGQGGWANEKLF
TRBJ2-3 | TRBV4-3 | ASSQDRGGTGDTDTQY
TRBJ2-5 | TRBV18 | ASSRGLAQETQY
TRBJ1-2 | TRBV3-1/TRBV3-2 | ASSRSGYNYGYT
TRBJ1-3 | TRBV5-4 | ASSPNGTGTWGTIY
TRBJ2-3 | TRBV15 | ATSRERHLQDTQY
TRBJ1-1 | TRBV6-5 | ASSLGQGLEAF
TRBJ1-1 | TRBV19 | ASAGTYRDTEAF
TRBJ1-5 | TRBV7-6 | ASSLQTGNQPQH
TRBJ2-5 | TRBV3-1/TRBV3-2 | ASSQDSRGLQETQY
TRBJ1-2 | TRBV19 | ASSGIQAKANYGYT
TRBJ1-5 | TRBV6-5 | ASNGQGFWPQH